The rows below give T cell receptor beta chains drawn from one sample of a study of blood T cells in healthy people across ages. TCRdb re-derived calls from the 5' RACE reads in MiXCR, one entry per CDR3 protein. The sample carries around 580,000 distinct CDR3 sequences, around 50% recorded once. The sample taken for sequencing was blood. The receptors originated from a man aged 80 or over in good health. Each CDR3 is given with its conserved first and last residue. A D gene is named only where the DNA matches it firmly. Clone size is shown for a subset of rows, as once, few, many or a class of expanded clone.

size	J	V	D	DNA	CDR3
NA	TRBJ1-2	TRBV27	NA	TGTGCCAGCAGACCACTGGGACCTCAAAACTATGGCTACACCTTC	CASRPLGPQNYGYTF
NA	TRBJ1-3	TRBV29-1	NA	TGCAGCGGGGTAACCCCTGGAAACACCATATATTTT	CSGVTPGNTIYF
NA	TRBJ2-3	TRBV20-1	NA	TGCAGTGCTAGAGATACGGGCAGGGTGGTGACAGATACGCAGTATTTT	CSARDTGRVVTDTQYF
few	TRBJ2-7	TRBV29-1	TRBD1	TGCAGCGTTTTAGTCGGGACAGGGGGGCCCTACGAGCAGTACTTC	CSVLVGTGGPYEQYF
NA	TRBJ2-1	TRBV4-3	NA	TGCGCCAGCAGCCAAGAAGGGCTAGCGAGGGGGCAGTATGAGCAGTTCTTC	CASSQEGLARGQYEQFF
NA	TRBJ1-5	TRBV27	NA	TGTGCCAGCAGTCCGAACACAGGTTCACATCAGCCCCAGCATTTT	CASSPNTGSHQPQHF
NA	TRBJ2-7	TRBV10-3	TRBD1	TGTGCCATCACGGGGGGACAGGGGAACTACGAGCAGTACTTC	CAITGGQGNYEQYF
NA	TRBJ2-7	TRBV7-8	NA	TGTGCCAGCAGCCTAGACAAAAAGGGGACGGACCCTTACGAGCAGTACTTC	CASSLDKKGTDPYEQYF
once	TRBJ1-1	TRBV20-1	NA	TGCAGTGCCGCCAGGGGTACTGAAGCTTTCTTT	CSAARGTEAFF
NA	TRBJ2-1	TRBV3-1	NA	TGTGCCAGCAGCCAAGACGTCGTTGGGGGCCGCGATGAGCAGTTCTTC	CASSQDVVGGRDEQFF
few	TRBJ2-1	TRBV12-3/TRBV12-4	NA	TGTGCCAGCAGTTTAGCTCCGGTAGGCGAGCAGTTCTTC	CASSLAPVGEQFF
few	TRBJ2-7	TRBV7-9	TRBD1	TGTGCCAGCAGCTCTCTGCTGACAGGGCCCATTTACGAGCAGTACTTC	CASSSLLTGPIYEQYF
NA	TRBJ1-5	TRBV20-1	TRBD1	TGCAGTGCATCGGACAGGAGAAACAATCAGCCCCAGCATTTT	CSASDRRNNQPQHF
many	TRBJ2-3	TRBV6-5	TRBD2	TGTGCCAGCAGTTACCCGAGCAAAGCGGGGGGACTTCACAGTCCAGATACGCAGTATTTT	CASSYPSKAGGLHSPDTQYF
few	TRBJ2-3	TRBV2	TRBD1	TGTGCCAGCAGTGCGGGACAGGGGGCAGATACGCAGTATTTT	CASSAGQGADTQYF
NA	TRBJ2-3	TRBV3-1	NA	TGTGCCAGCAGGCGCGGGGGCGACACAGATACGCAGTATTTT	CASRRGGDTDTQYF
NA	TRBJ2-5	TRBV11-1	NA	TGTGCCAGCAGCTCGGCGGGGCAAGAGACCCAGTACTTC	CASSSAGQETQYF
NA	TRBJ2-3	TRBV15	NA	TGTGCCACCAGCAGGGACACCACAGATACGCAGTATTTT	CATSRDTTDTQYF
once	TRBJ2-7	TRBV20-1	TRBD2	TGCAGTGCTAGAGGTCCCGGACTAGCGCAAGCCTACGAGCAGTACTTC	CSARGPGLAQAYEQYF
NA	TRBJ1-1	TRBV7-6	NA	TGTGCCAGCAGCCGTCTAGGGGGGGGAACTGAAGCTTTCTTT	CASSRLGGGTEAFF
few	TRBJ2-1	TRBV29-1	TRBD2	TGCAGCGGAACGGGAGGGCTGAATGAGCAGTTCTTC	CSGTGGLNEQFF
few	TRBJ2-5	TRBV20-1	TRBD2	TGCAGTGCTGGACTAGGCCTAGGAGAGACCCAGTACTTC	CSAGLGLGETQYF
NA	TRBJ2-7	TRBV10-3	TRBD2	TGTGCCATCAGTGAAGCGGGAGACTCCTACGAGCAGTACTTC	CAISEAGDSYEQYF
many	TRBJ2-1	TRBV20-1	TRBD2	TGCAGTGCTAGACTACCCATCGGGACTAGCTACAATGAGCAGTTCTTC	CSARLPIGTSYNEQFF
few	TRBJ2-7	TRBV7-6	TRBD2	TGTGCCAGCAGCTTAGCGACTAGCGGGAGTTCCATCAACTACGAGCAGTACTTC	CASSLATSGSSINYEQYF
NA	TRBJ1-1	TRBV20-1	NA	TGCAGTGCTAGACGCAGCCCGATTGAGAACACTGAAGCTTTCTTT	CSARRSPIENTEAFF
few	TRBJ2-5	TRBV6-6	NA	TGTGCCAGCACCTTACTGGGGCGGGCAGCGGAGACCCAGTACTTC	CASTLLGRAAETQYF
NA	TRBJ1-1	TRBV2	NA	TGTGCCAGCAGTGTCGTGATTACTGAAGCTTTCTTT	CASSVVITEAFF
NA	TRBJ1-6	TRBV7-6	NA	TGTGCCAGCAGCCCAGACCGTCAGGGCCTCCCTAATTCACCCCTCCACTTT	CASSPDRQGLPNSPLHF
NA	TRBJ2-5	TRBV20-1	TRBD2	TGCAGTGCTAGCTGGAGGGAGGGTACTGCGAATGAGCAGTACTTC	CSASWREGTANEQYF
NA	TRBJ2-3	TRBV30	TRBD2	TGTGCCTTCTCGCGGGGCGTGGAGCGGGGATATACGCAGTATTTT	CAFSRGVERGYTQYF
NA	TRBJ2-7	TRBV7-2	TRBD2	TGTGCCAGCAGCCAGGCGGCTAGCGGTGGTACCTACGAGCAGTACTTC	CASSQAASGGTYEQYF
NA	TRBJ2-5	TRBV7-6	NA	TGTGCCAGCAGCGCCAGGGGTAATGAGCAGTACTTC	CASSARGNEQYF
NA	TRBJ2-7	TRBV7-2	NA	TGTGCCAGCAGCTTGGACAGCGTCCCAGGGCCCTACGAGCAGTACTTC	CASSLDSVPGPYEQYF
NA	TRBJ2-1	TRBV7-3	NA	TGTGCCAGCAGCGGACACAGTAGCTCCTACAATGAGCAGTTCTTC	CASSGHSSSYNEQFF
NA	TRBJ2-5	TRBV7-2	TRBD2	TGTGCCAGCAGCTTAGGAGTAGGGACTAGTTTAAAGACCCAGTACTTC	CASSLGVGTSLKTQYF
NA	TRBJ2-7	TRBV4-1	NA	TGCGCCAGCAGCCAAGAGCCCCTTCACAGAGGGAAGGGCTTCGGTCAGGGGGAGCAGTACTTC	CASSQEPLHRGKGFGQGEQYF